These 16 T cell receptor beta chains were all obtained from the same sample, sequenced in a study of cytomegalovirus exposure and HLA in healthy donors. Vbeta (60) and Jbeta (13) primers were used in the PCR. Clones were read by immunoSEQ multiplex PCR, and TCRdb kept only the in-frame ones, dropping some. The sample includes approximately 240,000 clones, 75% to 90% of them seen just once. The sequencing sample was made of PBMCs. The receptors originated from a woman between 18 and 29 years old in good health and CMV-seronegative.

The chain recombines TRBV4-2 with TRBJ1-5; TRBD1 might be the D (6 bases). V was shortened by 1 base and J by 2 bases, with 12 bases between the two germline ends. CDR1 is LGHNA, CDR2 YNFKEQ, per germline. This CDR3 contains 16 residues. CDR3: CASSQVETGGNQPQHF. CDR3 nucleotide sequence: TGTGCCAGCAGCCAAGTGGAGACAGGAGGCAATCAGCCCCAGCATTTT.

CDR3 residues: CASSTGFSGNTIYF. DNA of the CDR3: TGTGCCAGCAGCACAGGGTTCAGCGGAAACACCATATATTTT. The chain employs TRBV28 and TRBJ1-3; maybe TRBD1 (6 bases). Germline CDR1 MDHEN, CDR2 SYDVKM. The CDR3 runs 14 residues. The germline V and J ends were trimmed by 6 bases and 4 bases, with 13 bases remaining between them. Supplemented by reference TRBV28 and TRBJ1-3, the full variable domain reads DVKVTQSSRYLVKRTGEKVFLECVQDMDHENMFWYRQDPGLGLRLIYFSYDVKMKEKGDIPEGYSVSREKKERFSLILESASTNQTSMYLCASSTGFSGNTIYFGEGSWLTVV.

The J gene is TRBJ2-3, the V gene TRBV9; 8 bases fit TRBD2. This CDR3 contains 16 residues. The J segment lost 3 bases and the V segment lost 6 bases, leaving 12 bases of the junction unmatched. CDR1 is SGDLS, CDR2 YYNGEE, per germline. The DNA for the CDR3 is TGTGCCAGCAACCCCGGGGGACTAGACATAACAGATACGCAGTATTTT. Amino acid sequence: CASNPGGLDITDTQYF.

This clone was picked up one time. The CDR3 loop reads CASSLFPSGGRTYNEQFF. The CDR3 coding sequence is TGCGCCAGCAGCCTTTTCCCTAGCGGGGGGCGGACCTACAATGAGCAGTTCTTC. V gene TRBV4-3 combines with J gene TRBJ2-1, with 11 bases lining up with TRBD2. Germline V gives CDR1 LGHNA, CDR2 YSLEER. V dropped 4 bases and J dropped 2; count of bases not matched to a gene: 10. The CDR3 has 18 residues.

The chain carries TRBV5-4 and TRBJ2-7; TRBD1 aligns across 10 bases. CDR1 and CDR2 (germline): SGHNT, YYREEE (reference sequence). This CDR3 comprises 14 residues. V lost 4 bases and J lost 2; bases outside the gene matches: 3. The CDR3 region is CASSRDRGTYEQYF. The CDR3 bases are TGTGCCAGCAGCAGGGACAGGGGTACCTACGAGCAGTACTTC.

This chain connects TRBV6-6 to TRBJ2-3, with TRBD2 matching over 11 bases. Per the germline V gene, CDR1 is MNHNY and CDR2 is SVGAGI (reference sequence). This CDR3 comprises 14 residues. V shed 4 bases and J 4 bases; nucleotides not matched to a gene: 1. CDR3 sequence reads: CASSLTSGADTQYF. CDR3 nucleotide sequence: TGTGCCAGCAGTTTGACTAGCGGGGCAGATACGCAGTATTTT.

This chain uses TRBV9 with TRBJ2-2; D is ambiguous. V was clipped by 4 bases and J by 2 bases, with 12 bases between them. The CDR3 contains 15 residues. CDR1 is SGDLS, CDR2 YYNGEE, per germline. CDR3 DNA: TGTGCCAGCAGCTCCCTCAGTAAAAACACCGGGGAGCTGTTTTTT. Amino acid sequence: CASSSLSKNTGELFF. Variable domain in full (rest from reference TRBV9 and TRBJ2-2): DSGVTQTPKHLITATGQRVTLRCSPRSGDLSVYWYQQSLDQGLQFLIQYYNGEERAKGNILERFSAQQFPDLHSELNLSSLELGDSALYFCASSSLSKNTGELFFGEGSRLTVL.

This sequence joins TRBV7-9 and TRBJ2-3; 12 bases map to TRBD2. The CDR3 covers 15 residues. J gave up 4 bases and V 5 bases, and 4 bases lay outside the gene matches. From germline, CDR1 is SEHNR and CDR2 FQNEAQ (reference sequence). The CDR3 DNA follows: TGTGCCAGCAGCCCGCCTAGCGGGAGGGCAGATACGCAGTATTTT. Its translation is CASSPPSGRADTQYF.

The chain employs TRBV5-4 and TRBJ2-5; 8 bases are shared with TRBD2. CDR1 SGHNT and CDR2 YYREEE come from the germline V gene (reference sequence). The J segment lost 1 base and the V segment lost 4 bases, leaving 0 bases of the junction unmatched. CDR3 length equals 13 residues. CDR3 nucleotides: TGTGCCAGCAGCGGACTAGCCCAAGAGACCCAGTACTTC. Translated, it gives CASSGLAQETQYF.

The chain has TRBV6-5 and TRBJ2-3, with D possibly being TRBD1 (6 bases). V gave up 1 base and J gave up 1 base, with 12 bases separating them. The germline V gene has CDR1 MNHEY and CDR2 SVGAGI. CDR3 length equals 16 residues. CDR3 protein: CASSYWGAGGTDTQYF. CDR3 nucleotide sequence: TGTGCCAGCAGTTACTGGGGCGCAGGGGGCACAGATACGCAGTATTTT.

This chain joins TRBV7-9 and TRBJ1-5; 7 bases align to TRBD1. CDR3 length: 13 residues. Germline CDR1 and CDR2: SEHNR and FQNEAQ (reference sequence). After removal of 5 bases from V and 7 bases from J, the junction contained 5 bases not matched to a gene. CDR3 protein: CASSVTGMQPQHF. CDR3 sequence (DNA): TGTGCCAGCAGCGTGACAGGGATGCAGCCCCAGCATTTT.

This clone was seen only a few times. This sequence joins TRBV7-2 and TRBJ1-2; weak D call: TRBD1 (6 bases). Trimming removed 5 bases at V and 7 bases at J, with 17 bases between. The germline gives CDR1 SGHTA, CDR2 FQGNSA. The CDR3 has 14 residues. The CDR3 nucleotides read TGTGCCAGCAGCCAGGCCCAGGGGATAGGTGGCTACACCTTC. This translates into CASSQAQGIGGYTF.

V gene TRBV7-2 combines with J gene TRBJ1-4; a possible D gene is TRBD1 (5 bases). The CDR3 extends over 16 amino acids. V was pared by 3 bases and J by 8 bases, with 19 bases between. CDR1 is SGHTA, CDR2 FQGNSA, per germline. CDR3 in amino acids: CASSLGLTPRGEKLFF. DNA for the CDR3: TGTGCCAGCAGCTTGGGGTTGACCCCGCGGGGGGAAAAACTGTTTTTT. Using reference TRBV7-2 and TRBJ1-4 for the parts outside the CDR3, the full variable domain is GAGVSQSPSNKVTEKGKDVELRCDPISGHTALYWYRQSLGQGLEFLIYFQGNSAPDKSGLPSDRFSAERTGGSVSTLTIQRTQQEDSAVYLCASSLGLTPRGEKLFFGSGTQLSVL.

This chain's CDR3 is CASGTGASLEDEQYF. The CDR3 bases are TGCGCCAGCGGGACAGGGGCTTCTTTAGAGGACGAGCAGTACTTC. This chain links TRBV5-1 with TRBJ2-7, with 10 bases matching TRBD1. Germline values: CDR1 SGHRS, CDR2 YFSETQ. The ends lost 7 bases at V and 5 bases at J; junction bases unmatched: 12. The CDR3 contains 15 residues.

The V call is TRBV5-1, the J call TRBJ1-2; possible D gene TRBD1, 6 bases. The CDR3 loop spans 16 amino acids. V lost 2 bases and J lost 5, with 19 bases in between. Germline V gene lookup returns CDR1 SGHRS and CDR2 YFSETQ. The CDR3 is CASSLMNTGSIYGYTF. The CDR3 coding sequence is TGCGCCAGCAGCTTAATGAATACAGGGTCGATTTATGGCTACACCTTC.

This clone appeared once. The chain combines TRBV9 with TRBJ2-5, with TRBD2 identical over 10 bases. Trimming at V came to 4 bases and at J to 6 bases, leaving 18 bases not matched to a gene. The germline gives CDR1 SGDLS, CDR2 YYNGEE. The CDR3 has 18 amino acids. The CDR3 DNA is TGTGCCAGCAGCCACGGGCTAGCGGGAGACCCGGGTGGAAAGACCCAGTACTTC. This gives the protein CASSHGLAGDPGGKTQYF.